This TCR beta chain was identified during a study of T-cell reconstitution after alpha-beta-depleted transplantation in children. Unique molecular identifiers tagged the TCRbeta library. Using its own MiXCR run on the PCR reads, TCRdb lists one record per CDR3 protein. The table lists approximately 350,000 distinct CDR3 sequences, around 15% of them singletons. The receptor was isolated from a male patient aged 2 to 9 who had a stem cell transplant for acute lymphoblastic leukemia, so the T cells may come from the graft donor. The input for sequencing was PBMCs, mostly from graft donor cells, taken 360 days after TCRalphabeta/CD19-depleted stem cell transplant.

Here the CDR3 reads CASSARTSVSYEQYF. The CDR3 region has the DNA TGTGCCAGCAGTGCCCGGACTAGCGTCTCCTACGAGCAGTACTTC. The J gene is TRBJ2-7, the V gene TRBV28; 9 bases map to TRBD2. With 5 bases clipped from V and 0 bases from J, the junction kept 5 bases outside the gene matches. The germline V gene has CDR1 MDHEN and CDR2 SYDVKM. This CDR3 has 15 amino acids.